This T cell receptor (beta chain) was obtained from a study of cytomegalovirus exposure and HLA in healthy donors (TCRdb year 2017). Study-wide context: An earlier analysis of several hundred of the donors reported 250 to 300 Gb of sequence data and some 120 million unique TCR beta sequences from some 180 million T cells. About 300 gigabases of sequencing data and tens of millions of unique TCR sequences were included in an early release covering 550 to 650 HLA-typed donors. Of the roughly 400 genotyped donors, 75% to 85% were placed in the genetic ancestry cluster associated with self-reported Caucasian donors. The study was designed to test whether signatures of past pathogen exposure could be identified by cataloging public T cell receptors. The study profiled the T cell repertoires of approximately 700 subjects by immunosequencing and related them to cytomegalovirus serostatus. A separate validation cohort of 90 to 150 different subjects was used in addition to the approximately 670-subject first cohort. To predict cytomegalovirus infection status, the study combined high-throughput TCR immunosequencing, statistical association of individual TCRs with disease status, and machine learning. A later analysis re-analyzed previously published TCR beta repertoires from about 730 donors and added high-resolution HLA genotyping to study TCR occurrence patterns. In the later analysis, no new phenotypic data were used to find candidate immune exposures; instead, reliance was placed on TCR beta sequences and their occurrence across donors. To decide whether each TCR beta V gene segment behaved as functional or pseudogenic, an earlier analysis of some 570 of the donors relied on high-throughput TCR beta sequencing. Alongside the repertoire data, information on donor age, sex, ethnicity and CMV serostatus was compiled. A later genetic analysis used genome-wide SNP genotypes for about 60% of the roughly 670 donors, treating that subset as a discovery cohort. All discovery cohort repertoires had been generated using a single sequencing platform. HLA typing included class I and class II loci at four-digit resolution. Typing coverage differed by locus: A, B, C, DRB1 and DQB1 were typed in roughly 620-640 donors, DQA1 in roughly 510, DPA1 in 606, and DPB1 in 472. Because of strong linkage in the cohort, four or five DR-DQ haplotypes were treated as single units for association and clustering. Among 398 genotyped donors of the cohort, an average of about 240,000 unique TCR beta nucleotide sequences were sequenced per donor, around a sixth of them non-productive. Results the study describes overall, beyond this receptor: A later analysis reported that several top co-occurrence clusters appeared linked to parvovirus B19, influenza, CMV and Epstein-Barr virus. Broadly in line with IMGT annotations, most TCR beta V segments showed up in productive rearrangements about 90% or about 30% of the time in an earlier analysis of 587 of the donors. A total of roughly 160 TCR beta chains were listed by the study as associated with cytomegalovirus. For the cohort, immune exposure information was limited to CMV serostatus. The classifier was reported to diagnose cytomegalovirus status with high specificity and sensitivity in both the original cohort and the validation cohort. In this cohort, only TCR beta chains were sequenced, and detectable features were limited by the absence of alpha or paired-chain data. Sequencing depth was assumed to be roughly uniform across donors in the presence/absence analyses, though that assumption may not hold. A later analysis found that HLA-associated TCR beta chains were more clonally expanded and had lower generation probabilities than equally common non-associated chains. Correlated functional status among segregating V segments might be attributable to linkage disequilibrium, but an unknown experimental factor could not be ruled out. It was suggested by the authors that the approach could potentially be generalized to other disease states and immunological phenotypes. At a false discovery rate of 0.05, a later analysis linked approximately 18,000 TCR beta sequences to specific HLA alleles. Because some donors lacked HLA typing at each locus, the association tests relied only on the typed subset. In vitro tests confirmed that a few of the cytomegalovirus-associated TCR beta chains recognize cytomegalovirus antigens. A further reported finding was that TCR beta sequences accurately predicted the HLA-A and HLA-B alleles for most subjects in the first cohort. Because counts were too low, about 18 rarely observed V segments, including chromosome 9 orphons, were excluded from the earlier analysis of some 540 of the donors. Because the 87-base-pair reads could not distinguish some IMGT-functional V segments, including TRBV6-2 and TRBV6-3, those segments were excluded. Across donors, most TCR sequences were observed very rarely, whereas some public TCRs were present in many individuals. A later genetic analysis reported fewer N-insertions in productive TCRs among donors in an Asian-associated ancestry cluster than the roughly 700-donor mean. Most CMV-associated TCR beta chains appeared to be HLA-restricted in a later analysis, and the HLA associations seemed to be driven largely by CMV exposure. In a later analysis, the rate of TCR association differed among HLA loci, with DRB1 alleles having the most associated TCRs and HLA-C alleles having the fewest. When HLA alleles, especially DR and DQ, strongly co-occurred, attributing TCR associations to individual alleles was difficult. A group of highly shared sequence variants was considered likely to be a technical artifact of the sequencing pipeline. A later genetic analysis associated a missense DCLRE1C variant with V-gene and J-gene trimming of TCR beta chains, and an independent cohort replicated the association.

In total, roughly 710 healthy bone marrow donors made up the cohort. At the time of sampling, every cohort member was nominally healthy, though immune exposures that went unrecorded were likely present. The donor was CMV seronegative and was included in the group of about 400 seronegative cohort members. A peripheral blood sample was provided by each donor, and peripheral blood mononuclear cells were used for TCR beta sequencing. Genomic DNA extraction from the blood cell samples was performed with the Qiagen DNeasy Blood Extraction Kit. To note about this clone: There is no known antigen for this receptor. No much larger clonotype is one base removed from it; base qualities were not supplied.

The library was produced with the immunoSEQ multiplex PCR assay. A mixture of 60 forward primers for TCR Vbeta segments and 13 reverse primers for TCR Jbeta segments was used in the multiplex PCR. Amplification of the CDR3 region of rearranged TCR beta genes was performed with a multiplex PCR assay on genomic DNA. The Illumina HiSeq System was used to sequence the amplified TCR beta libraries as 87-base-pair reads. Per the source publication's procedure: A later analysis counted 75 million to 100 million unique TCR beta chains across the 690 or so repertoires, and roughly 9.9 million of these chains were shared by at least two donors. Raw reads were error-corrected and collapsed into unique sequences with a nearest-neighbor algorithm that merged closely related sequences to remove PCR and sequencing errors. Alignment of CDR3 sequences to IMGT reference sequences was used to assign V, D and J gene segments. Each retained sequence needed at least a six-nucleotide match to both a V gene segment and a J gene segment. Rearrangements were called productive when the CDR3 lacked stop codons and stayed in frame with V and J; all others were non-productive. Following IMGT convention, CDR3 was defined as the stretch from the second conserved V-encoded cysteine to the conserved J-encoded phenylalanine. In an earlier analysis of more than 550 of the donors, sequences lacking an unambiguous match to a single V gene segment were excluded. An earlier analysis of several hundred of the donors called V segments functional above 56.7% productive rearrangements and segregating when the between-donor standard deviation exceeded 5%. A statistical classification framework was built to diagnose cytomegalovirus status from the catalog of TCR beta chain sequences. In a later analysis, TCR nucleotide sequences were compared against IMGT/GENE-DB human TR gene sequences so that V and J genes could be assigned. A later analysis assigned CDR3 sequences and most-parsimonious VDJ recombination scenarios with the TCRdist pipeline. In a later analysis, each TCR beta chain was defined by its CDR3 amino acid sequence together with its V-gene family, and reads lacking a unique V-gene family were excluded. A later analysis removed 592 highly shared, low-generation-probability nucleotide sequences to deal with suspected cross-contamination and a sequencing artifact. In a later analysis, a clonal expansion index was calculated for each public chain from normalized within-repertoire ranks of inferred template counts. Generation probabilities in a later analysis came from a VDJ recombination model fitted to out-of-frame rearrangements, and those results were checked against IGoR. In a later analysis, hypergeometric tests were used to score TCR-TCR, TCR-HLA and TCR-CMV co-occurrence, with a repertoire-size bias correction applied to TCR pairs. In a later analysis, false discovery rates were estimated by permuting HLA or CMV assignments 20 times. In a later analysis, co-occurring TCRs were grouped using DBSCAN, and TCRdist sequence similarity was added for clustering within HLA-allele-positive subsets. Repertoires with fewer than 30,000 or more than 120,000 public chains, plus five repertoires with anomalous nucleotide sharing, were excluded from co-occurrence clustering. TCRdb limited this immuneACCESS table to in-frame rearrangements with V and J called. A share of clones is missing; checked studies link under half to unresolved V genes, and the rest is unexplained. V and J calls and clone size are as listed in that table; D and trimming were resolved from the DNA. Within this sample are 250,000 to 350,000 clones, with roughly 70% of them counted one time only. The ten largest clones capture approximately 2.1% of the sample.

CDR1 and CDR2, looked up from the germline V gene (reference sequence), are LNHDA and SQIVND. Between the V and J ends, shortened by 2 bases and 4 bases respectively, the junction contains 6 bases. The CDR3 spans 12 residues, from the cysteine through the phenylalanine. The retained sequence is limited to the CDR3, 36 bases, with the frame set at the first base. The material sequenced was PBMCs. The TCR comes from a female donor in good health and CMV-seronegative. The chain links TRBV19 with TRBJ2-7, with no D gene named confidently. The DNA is TGTGCCAGTAGTATATCGGGTTACGAGCAGTACTTC. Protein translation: CASSISGYEQYF.